The source of this T cell receptor beta chain is a study of shared clonotypes between healthy human individuals. Clones were read by immunoSEQ multiplex PCR, and TCRdb kept only the in-frame ones, dropping some. Of roughly 1.4 million clones in the sample, 98% were seen once. This CDR3 is built from 16 residues. V lost 1 base to trimming and J lost 2 bases, with 12 bases between them. Germline V gene sequence: CDR1 SGHRS, CDR2 YFSETQ. This chain joins TRBV5-1 and TRBJ2-2; D gene unclear. Sequencing was performed on naive CD4+ T cells sorted from blood. The subset denotes: CD45RA+ positively selected. The clonotype comes from a man under 40 in good health. The CDR3 nucleotides read TGCGCCAGCAGCTTGCTTGTGACGGCAAACACCGGGGAGCTGTTTTTT. As protein: CASSLLVTANTGELFF.